The 20 T cell receptor beta chains in this list originate from one sample, sequenced in a study of T-cell memory formation after mild COVID-19. TCRdb independently ran MiXCR on the 5' RACE reads; one entry per CDR3 protein. The repertoire consists of 290,000 or so distinct CDR3 sequences, with 19% occurring once and the leading ten covering around a fifth. The sample consisted of PBMCs or a T cell subset sorted from them (not recorded which). The receptors were gathered from a man between 18 and 35 years old who had mild COVID-19 (a few samples of this study predate the infection). Cell type and time point are not known.

V usage is TRBV11-2 and J usage is TRBJ2-7; D is possibly TRBD1 (6 bases). CDR1 is SGHAT and CDR2 is FQNNGV in the germline V gene. The CDR3 extends over 16 amino acids. V lost 3 bases, J lost 0 bases, and 15 bases lay in between. CDR3: CASSFGRRGSSYEQYF. CDR3 DNA sequence: TGTGCCAGCAGCTTCGGCCGCAGGGGAAGCTCCTACGAGCAGTACTTC.

CDR3 nucleotides: TGCGCCAGCAGCCAAGAGGGATCAGGGTCTAATGAAAAACTGTTTTTT. It codes for CASSQEGSGSNEKLFF. The gene calls are TRBV4-1 and TRBJ1-4; D perhaps matches TRBD1 (5 bases). The V end lost 0 bases, the J end lost 3 bases, and 11 bases lay between the germline ends. Germline CDR1 is MGHRA and CDR2 is YSYEKL. The CDR3 totals 16 residues.

The table lists this clonotype with a few counts. V gene TRBV6-5 combines with J gene TRBJ2-2, with D maybe TRBD2 (6 bases). V was trimmed by 8 bases and J by 1 base, leaving 11 bases between them. Germline CDR1 and CDR2: MNHEY and SVGAGI. CDR3 length: 14 residues. DNA for the CDR3: TGTGCCAGCGGAGGGAGGTTGAACACCGGGGAGCTGTTTTTT. The encoded protein is CASGGRLNTGELFF.

This clonotype was detected a few times. The chain carries TRBV12-3 or TRBV12-4 and TRBJ1-1; D is possibly TRBD1 (6 bases). V was cut by 10 bases and J by 4 bases, with 16 bases left in between. The CDR3 runs 13 residues. The CDR3 loop reads CATKGGGLTEAFF. CDR3 DNA sequence: TGTGCCACTAAAGGTGGGGGGCTCACTGAAGCTTTCTTT.

There are a few counts of this clonotype. The CDR3 region has the DNA TGTGCCAGCATAGGGGCCGGGCCCTACAATGAGCAGTTCTTC. It translates to CASIGAGPYNEQFF. This rearrangement joins TRBV7-9 to TRBJ2-1; the D gene is possibly TRBD1 (5 bases). In germline, CDR1 is SEHNR, CDR2 FQNEAQ (reference sequence). The CDR3 sequence is 14 residues long. Between the trimmed V and J ends, which lost 7 bases and 2 bases, there was a span of 12 bases.

The chain joins TRBV7-2 to TRBJ1-4, with D unresolved. V was shortened by 1 base and J by 2 bases, with 2 bases between the two germline ends. Germline CDR1 is SGHTA and CDR2 is FQGNSA. The length of the CDR3 is 13 residues. In DNA form, the CDR3 reads TGTGCCAGCAGCTTAGTCACTAATGAAAAACTGTTTTTT. It yields the protein CASSLVTNEKLFF.

This chain connects TRBV20-1 to TRBJ1-5; D not resolved. This CDR3 contains 13 residues. Germline-derived CDR1 and CDR2 are DFQATT and SNEGSKA (reference sequence). V gave up 3 bases and J gave up 5 bases, with 11 bases separating them. The CDR3 reads CSASVHMDQPQHF. The DNA for the CDR3 is TGCAGTGCTAGTGTCCACATGGATCAGCCCCAGCATTTT.

The genes are TRBV12-3 or TRBV12-4 and TRBJ1-1; possibly TRBD1 for D (6 bases). The ends were cut back, 3 bases at V and 9 bases at J, with 8 bases in the middle. This CDR3 comprises 11 residues. CDR3 sequence: CASSFGQKAFF. The CDR3 DNA reads TGTGCCAGCAGTTTCGGACAGAAAGCTTTCTTT.

The table lists this clonotype with a few counts. As DNA, the CDR3 is TGTGCCAGCAGCCGACTAAATGCAGATACGCAGTATTTT. It encodes CASSRLNADTQYF. This chain connects TRBV6-6 to TRBJ2-3; a possible D gene is TRBD2 (5 bases). The CDR3 is 13 residues long. Trimming pared 6 bases from V and 4 bases from J, leaving 11 bases between. Germline V gene data show CDR1 as MNHNY and CDR2 as SVGAGI (reference sequence).

This clonotype has a handful of counts. The chain carries TRBV4-2 and TRBJ1-1; D gene uncertain. V lost 0 bases and J 11 bases, leaving 7 bases between the germline ends. The CDR3 is 11 amino acids. The V gene's germline CDR1 is LGHNA and CDR2 YNFKEQ. In nucleotides, the CDR3 is TGTGCCAGCAGCCAAGATGGACCGGCTTTCTTT. It specifies CASSQDGPAFF.

This clonotype was detected a few times. The V gene is TRBV19, the J gene TRBJ1-5, with a possible D match to TRBD1 (5 bases). The length of the CDR3 is 14 residues. V dropped 4 bases and J dropped 4 bases, with 11 bases sitting between them. The germline V gene encodes CDR1 LNHDA and CDR2 SQIVND (reference sequence). The CDR3 bases are TGTGCCAGTAGTACACCAAAGGGGAATCAGCCCCAGCATTTT. Amino acids: CASSTPKGNQPQHF.

This chain connects TRBV12-3 or TRBV12-4 to TRBJ1-1; a possible D gene is TRBD1 (5 bases). CDR3 size: 13 residues. The ends were cut back, 6 bases at V and 4 bases at J, with 12 bases in the middle. The CDR3 sequence is CASSHRGGTEAFF. In DNA form, the CDR3 reads TGTGCCAGCAGCCACCGGGGGGGCACTGAAGCTTTCTTT.

In this sample, this clonotype turned up a few times. The chain recombines TRBV7-9 with TRBJ2-5; tentative D call: TRBD2 (6 bases). Germline V gives CDR1 SEHNR, CDR2 FQNEAQ (reference sequence). The CDR3 contains 13 residues. V was pared by 5 bases and J by 0 bases, with 7 bases between. DNA for the CDR3: TGTGCCAGCAGCCGGGGGTACCAAGAGACCCAGTACTTC. This sequence encodes CASSRGYQETQYF. Full variable domain (missing parts from reference TRBV7-9 and TRBJ2-5): DTGVSQNPRHKITKRGQNVTFRCDPISEHNRLYWYRQTLGQGPEFLTYFQNEAQLEKSRLLSDRFSAERPKGSFSTLEIQRTEQGDSAMYLCASSRGYQETQYFGPGTRLLVL.

On this clonotype itself: The junction departs from the called germline gene at one end, perhaps through a read error. The rearrangement uses TRBV5-1 and TRBJ1-1, with D possibly TRBD1 on 5 matching bases. This CDR3 comprises 14 residues. CDR1 is SGHRS and CDR2 is YFSETQ in the germline V gene. The CDR3 here is CASTLGPSNTEAFF. CDR3 DNA: TGCGCCAGCACCTTGGGACCGTCGAACACTGAAGCTTTCTTT.

This clonotype was observed a handful of times. The chain joins TRBV5-1 to TRBJ2-1; D might be TRBD1 (6 bases). V was trimmed by 2 bases and J by 6 bases, leaving 9 bases between them. This CDR3 comprises 13 residues. Germline assignment: CDR1 SGHRS and CDR2 YFSETQ. CDR3 amino acids: CASSFGQSNEQFF. The CDR3 region has the DNA TGCGCCAGCAGCTTCGGACAGAGCAATGAGCAGTTCTTC.

This clonotype was seen only a few times. The chain has TRBV7-3 and TRBJ2-5, with D perhaps matching TRBD1 or TRBD2 (6 bases each). Germline loops: CDR1 SGHTA, CDR2 FQGTGA. The CDR3 length is 16 residues. Trimming cost V 5 bases and J 4 bases, with 20 bases left between them. The CDR3 spells CASSAGLGGFRETQYF. The CDR3 coding sequence is TGTGCCAGCAGCGCCGGACTCGGGGGCTTCCGAGAGACCCAGTACTTC.

This clonotype has just a few counts. This chain connects TRBV27 to TRBJ1-6, with a possible D match to TRBD1 (5 bases). Germline CDR1 MNHEY, CDR2 SMNVEV (reference sequence). The germline V and J ends were trimmed by 8 bases and 8 bases, with 22 bases remaining between them. The CDR3 is 16 residues long. CDR3 in amino acids: CASRLFSGESHSPLHF. The CDR3 bases are TGTGCCAGCCGTCTCTTCTCGGGGGAGTCCCATTCACCCCTCCACTTT.

This chain joins TRBV28 and TRBJ1-5; D is ambiguous. V lost 0 bases to trimming and J lost 1 base, with 13 bases between them. The CDR3 contains 17 residues. CDR1 is MDHEN, CDR2 SYDVKM, per germline. CDR3 nucleotide sequence: TGTGCCAGCAGTTTATGGGGGTCAGTGCGGAGCAATCAGCCCCAGCATTTT. It codes for CASSLWGSVRSNQPQHF.

This chain links TRBV9 with TRBJ1-1; unclear D gene. The CDR3 loop spans 17 amino acids. Trimming took off 4 bases at V and 0 bases at J, with 19 bases between the two ends. Germline CDR1 reads SGDLS; CDR2 reads YYNGEE. CDR3 bases: TGTGCCAGCAGCCCCAGAGGGCCGGACTACATGAACACTGAAGCTTTCTTT. It translates to CASSPRGPDYMNTEAFF.

The rearrangement uses TRBV9 and TRBJ2-3; D gene unclear. Trimming removed 2 bases from V and 4 bases from J, with 8 bases in between. This CDR3 region has 13 residues. The germline V gene has CDR1 SGDLS and CDR2 YYNGEE. CDR3 region: CASSVQVADTQYF. The CDR3 DNA follows: TGTGCCAGCAGCGTGCAGGTCGCAGATACGCAGTATTTT.